This TCR beta chain derives from a study of T cell responses to AZD1222 COVID-19 vaccine. Whole-study results and caveats: Spike as a whole was targeted by vaccine-associated CD4 TCRs, dominant at 160-218 and 743-854. Seropositivity was recorded at baseline in only 6 or 7 AZD1222 recipients. Repertoires were collected only later (after the peak T cell response had occurred).

The protocol was immunoSEQ multiplex PCR, while the TCRdb copy is restricted to in-frame clones and leaves out a portion. The repertoire has approximately 180,000 clones, over 85% of them found once; the top ten carry 2.6%. Trimming removed 3 bases from V and 4 bases from J; junction bases left unmatched: 2. The CDR3 runs to 15 residues. The germline CDR1 and CDR2 sequences are LNHDA and SQIVND (reference sequence). Regarding this clone: Its target is unknown.

V usage is TRBV19 and J usage is TRBJ2-5, with 13 nucleotides matching TRBD2. The TCR comes from an adult in good health. The sample in question was peripheral blood, obtained on day 0 of AZD1222 vaccination. The CDR3 spells CASSMGLAGTETQYF. Here the CDR3 DNA reads TGTGCCAGTAGTATGGGACTAGCGGGAACAGAGACCCAGTACTTC.